This T cell receptor (beta chain) is drawn from a study of shared clonotypes between healthy human individuals. Turning to the study itself: For every donor, three CD4 naive, three CD4 memory, two CD8 naive and one CD8 memory plates were used. Study findings and constraints: Donors were few, which limited the genetic and exposure-history diversity represented. Larger richness was generally estimated for naive than memory subsets.

About this clone itself: The antigen remains unidentified.

Data came from immunoSEQ multiplex PCR; TCRdb stores just in-frame clones and leaves some out. Found here are 2 million to 2.5 million clones, over 85% of them singletons; the top ten hold 0.35% to 0.5%. The CDR3 totals 12 residues. V lost 6 bases to trimming and J lost 6 bases; unmatched junction nucleotides: 3. Germline V gives CDR1 MDHEN, CDR2 SYDVKM. The receptor comes from a man aged 18 to 30 in good health. Some clones in this sample may be carry-over from other donors' samples. The V gene is TRBV28, the J gene TRBJ2-7; 9 positions match TRBD1. The sample taken for sequencing was naive CD4+ T cells from PBMCs. Subset given: CD45RA+ positively selected. CDR3 sequence: CASRKQGAEQYF. CDR3 sequence (DNA): TGTGCCAGCAGGAAACAGGGGGCCGAGCAGTACTTC.